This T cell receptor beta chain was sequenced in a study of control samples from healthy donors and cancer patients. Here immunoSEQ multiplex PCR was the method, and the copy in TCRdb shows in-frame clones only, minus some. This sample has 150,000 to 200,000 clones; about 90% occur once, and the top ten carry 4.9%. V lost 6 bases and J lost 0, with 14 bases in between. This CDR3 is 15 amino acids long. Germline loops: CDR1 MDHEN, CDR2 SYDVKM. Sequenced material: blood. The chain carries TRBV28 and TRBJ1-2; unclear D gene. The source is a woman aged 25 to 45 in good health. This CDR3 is CASRTTLLTNYGYTF. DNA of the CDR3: TGTGCCAGCAGGACTACCCTATTGACTAACTATGGCTACACCTTC.